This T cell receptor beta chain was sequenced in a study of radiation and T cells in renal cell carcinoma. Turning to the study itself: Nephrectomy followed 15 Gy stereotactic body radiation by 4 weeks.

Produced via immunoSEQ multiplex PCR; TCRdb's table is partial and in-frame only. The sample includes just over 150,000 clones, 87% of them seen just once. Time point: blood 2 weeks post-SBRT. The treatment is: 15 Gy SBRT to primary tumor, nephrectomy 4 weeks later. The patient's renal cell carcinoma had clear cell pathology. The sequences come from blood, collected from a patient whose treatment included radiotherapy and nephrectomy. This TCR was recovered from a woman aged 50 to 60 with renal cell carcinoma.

CDR3 in DNA: TGTGCCAGCAGCTCCCGCAAAATAGTGAACACTGAAGCTTTCTTT. Encoded protein: CASSSRKIVNTEAFF. The chain uses TRBV13 and TRBJ1-1, with D uncertain. The germline V gene has CDR1 PRHDT and CDR2 FYEKMQ (reference sequence). The CDR3 covers 15 residues. V was shortened by 4 bases and J by 0 bases, with 12 bases between the two germline ends.